Reported below is one T cell receptor beta chain. As yet, its antigen is unknown. Unexposed donor CD4+ T cells date from about 2011-2019, before the COVID-19 pandemic. After about 10 days of culture, CD4+ T cells were isolated. As cell numbers allowed, unexposed-donor CD4+ T cells faced SARS-CoV-2 S/N and four cold-coronavirus spikes. Clones were sequenced by immunoSEQ multiplex PCR, and TCRdb holds only the in-frame ones, with some missing. Found here are 15,000 to 20,000 clones, around three quarters of them singletons; the top ten hold approximately 26%. The sample is drawn from a study of CD4 T cells in relation to SARS-CoV-2 and coronaviruses. Study information: TCR beta CDR3s were sequenced after roughly eleven-day antigen culture of PBMCs. Crossreactive spike epitopes shared across donors were mapped to their HLA restriction.

Germline V lookup: CDR1 LGHDT, CDR2 YNNKEL (reference sequence). The length of the CDR3 is 20 residues. V trimming: 2 bases; J trimming: 0 bases; junction bases outside the gene matches: 10. The chain carries TRBV3-1 (or the pseudogene TRBV3-2) and TRBJ2-2; 12 bases agree with TRBD2. The origin of this receptor is a human donor in good health. Sample: CD4+ T cells from PBMCs, cultured in vitro. As DNA, the CDR3 is TGTGCCAGCAGCCAATTTCCGGGGGGACTAGCGGGTTCGAACACCGGGGAGCTGTTTTTT. Its translation is CASSQFPGGLAGSNTGELFF.